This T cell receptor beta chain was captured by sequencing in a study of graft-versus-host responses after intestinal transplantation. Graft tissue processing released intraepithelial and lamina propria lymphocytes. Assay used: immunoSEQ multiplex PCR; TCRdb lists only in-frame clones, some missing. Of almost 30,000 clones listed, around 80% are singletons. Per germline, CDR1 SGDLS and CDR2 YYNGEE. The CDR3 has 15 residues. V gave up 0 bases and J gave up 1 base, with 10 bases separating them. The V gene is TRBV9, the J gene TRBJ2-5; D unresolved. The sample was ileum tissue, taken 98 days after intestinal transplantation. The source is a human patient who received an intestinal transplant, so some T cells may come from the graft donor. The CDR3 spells CASSVGGAFQETQYF. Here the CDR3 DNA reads TGTGCCAGCAGCGTAGGAGGAGCATTCCAAGAGACCCAGTACTTC.